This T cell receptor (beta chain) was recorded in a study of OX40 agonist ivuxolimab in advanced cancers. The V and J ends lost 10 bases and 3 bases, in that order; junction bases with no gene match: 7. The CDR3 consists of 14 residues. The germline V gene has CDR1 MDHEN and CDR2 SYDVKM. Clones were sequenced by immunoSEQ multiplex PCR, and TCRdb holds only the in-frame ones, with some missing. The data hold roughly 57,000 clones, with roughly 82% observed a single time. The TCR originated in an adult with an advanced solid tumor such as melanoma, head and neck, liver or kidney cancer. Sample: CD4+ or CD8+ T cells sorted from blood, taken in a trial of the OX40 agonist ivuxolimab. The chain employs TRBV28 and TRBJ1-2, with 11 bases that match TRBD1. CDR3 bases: TGTGCCACGCTAGGGACAGGGGGGCACTATGGCTACACCTTC. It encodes CATLGTGGHYGYTF.